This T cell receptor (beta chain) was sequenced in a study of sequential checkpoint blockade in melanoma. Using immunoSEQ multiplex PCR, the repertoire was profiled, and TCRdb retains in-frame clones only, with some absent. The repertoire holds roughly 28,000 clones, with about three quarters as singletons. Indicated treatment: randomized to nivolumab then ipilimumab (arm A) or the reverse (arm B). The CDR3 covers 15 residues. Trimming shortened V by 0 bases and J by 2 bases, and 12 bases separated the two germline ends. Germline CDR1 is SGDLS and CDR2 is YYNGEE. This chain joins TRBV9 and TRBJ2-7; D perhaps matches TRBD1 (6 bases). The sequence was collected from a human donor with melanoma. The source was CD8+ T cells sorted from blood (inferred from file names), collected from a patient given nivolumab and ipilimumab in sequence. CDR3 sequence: CASSVGTARPYEQYF. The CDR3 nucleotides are TGTGCCAGCAGCGTAGGGACAGCGCGACCCTACGAGCAGTACTTC.